A single sample gave rise to the 7 T cell receptor beta chains below, sequenced in a study of blood T cells in healthy people across ages. Next came a second PCR, run for roughly 6 to 11 cycles, which used a sample-barcoded 5' primer along with a J-beta primer mix. TCRdb re-called the 5' RACE reads with MiXCR, one entry per CDR3 protein. The sample has more than 1.4 million distinct CDR3 sequences; 35% to 45% are singletons. The sequencing input was blood. The source of these receptors is a young woman in good health.

The V and J genes are TRBV28 and TRBJ2-1; D is possibly TRBD1 (7 bases). The CDR3 is made up of 11 amino acids. Germline CDR1 is MDHEN and CDR2 is SYDVKM. Trimming took 10 bases from V and 8 from J, leaving 12 bases between them. The CDR3 loop reads CATGGRDEQFF. In nucleotides, the CDR3 is TGTGCCACAGGGGGGCGGGATGAGCAGTTCTTC.

This chain joins TRBV7-3 and TRBJ2-6; unclear D gene. CDR1 and CDR2 (germline): SGHTA, FQGTGA. V lost 4 bases and J 0 bases, leaving 7 bases between the germline ends. This CDR3 is built from 15 residues. CDR3 DNA: TGTGCCAGCAGCTCCGGGCCCTCTGGGGCCAACGTCCTGACTTTC. This sequence encodes CASSSGPSGANVLTF.

For this clonotype: At one of its ends the junction is not consistent with the germline gene, which may arise from a read error. This chain joins TRBV20-1 and TRBJ2-7, with TRBD2 as a possible D gene (6 bases). The CDR3 has 14 amino acids. Germline V gene sequence: CDR1 DFQATT, CDR2 SNEGSKA (reference sequence). This CDR3 reads CSTRRVGSSYEQYF. The CDR3 DNA reads as TGCAGTACTAGGAGGGTAGGGAGCTCCTACGAGCAGTACTTC.

This clonotype was seen a single time. V and J are TRBV27 and TRBJ1-2, with a tentative D call TRBD1 (5 bases). CDR3 length: 14 residues. CDR1 and CDR2 from the germline V gene are MNHEY and SMNVEV (reference sequence). V lost 6 bases, J lost 3 bases, and 14 bases lay in between. DNA of the CDR3: TGTGCCAGCAGATCGCAGGGTGGGGACTATGGCTACACCTTC. This translates into CASRSQGGDYGYTF.

The V and J genes are TRBV7-2 and TRBJ2-3, with D possibly being TRBD1 (6 bases). Trimming pared 5 bases from V and 1 base from J, leaving 13 bases between. In germline, CDR1 is SGHTA, CDR2 FQGNSA. This CDR3 is built from 15 residues. The CDR3 is CASSQTGYGTDTQYF. CDR3 in DNA: TGTGCCAGCAGCCAAACAGGGTACGGCACAGATACGCAGTATTTT. Complete variable domain (other parts from reference TRBV7-2 and TRBJ2-3): GAGVSQSPSNKVTEKGKDVELRCDPISGHTALYWYRQSLGQGLEFLIYFQGNSAPDKSGLPSDRFSAERTGGSVSTLTIQRTQQEDSAVYLCASSQTGYGTDTQYFGPGTRLTVL.

This chain uses TRBV6-1 with TRBJ2-7; D gene unclear. Germline loops: CDR1 MNHNS, CDR2 SASEGT. The CDR3 extends over 11 amino acids. The V end was cut by 8 bases, the J end by 4 bases, with 9 bases between. The CDR3 DNA sequence: TGTGCCAGCCTCGGGCTGTACGAGCAGTACTTC. Residues: CASLGLYEQYF.

This clonotype was detected a few times. The chain uses TRBV5-1 and TRBJ1-1; D is uncertain. The CDR3 consists of 17 residues. Germline loops: CDR1 SGHRS, CDR2 YFSETQ. The germline V and J ends were trimmed by 4 bases and 6 bases, with 25 bases remaining between them. The CDR3, as DNA: TGCGCCAGCAGCGAAAGGGTTGGAGGGCTGGTGGTCTCTGAAGCTTTCTTT. This translates into CASSERVGGLVVSEAFF.